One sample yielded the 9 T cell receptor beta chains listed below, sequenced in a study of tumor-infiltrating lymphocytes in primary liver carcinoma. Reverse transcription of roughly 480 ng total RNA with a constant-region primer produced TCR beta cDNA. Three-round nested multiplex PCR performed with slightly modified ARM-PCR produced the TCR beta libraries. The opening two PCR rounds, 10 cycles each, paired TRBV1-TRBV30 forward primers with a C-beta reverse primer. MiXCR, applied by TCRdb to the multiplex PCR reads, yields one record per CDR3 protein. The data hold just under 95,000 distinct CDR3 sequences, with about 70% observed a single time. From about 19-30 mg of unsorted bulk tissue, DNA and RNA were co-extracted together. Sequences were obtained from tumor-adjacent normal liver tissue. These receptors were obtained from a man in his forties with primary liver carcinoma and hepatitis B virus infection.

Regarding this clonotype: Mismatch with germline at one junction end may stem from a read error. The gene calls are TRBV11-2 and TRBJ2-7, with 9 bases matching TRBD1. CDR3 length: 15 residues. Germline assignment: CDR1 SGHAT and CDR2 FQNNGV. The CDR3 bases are TGTGCCAGCAGCTATACAGGGGGCCTGAGGTACGAGCAGTACTTT. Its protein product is CASSYTGGLRYEQYF.

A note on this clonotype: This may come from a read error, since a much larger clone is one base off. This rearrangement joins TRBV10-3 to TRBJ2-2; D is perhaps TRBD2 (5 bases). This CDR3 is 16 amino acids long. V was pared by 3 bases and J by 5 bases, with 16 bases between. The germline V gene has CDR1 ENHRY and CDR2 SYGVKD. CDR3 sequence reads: CAISDSLVGSTGELFF. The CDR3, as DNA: TGTGCCATCAGTGATTCACTAGTGGGGTCAACCGGGGAGCTGTTTTTT.

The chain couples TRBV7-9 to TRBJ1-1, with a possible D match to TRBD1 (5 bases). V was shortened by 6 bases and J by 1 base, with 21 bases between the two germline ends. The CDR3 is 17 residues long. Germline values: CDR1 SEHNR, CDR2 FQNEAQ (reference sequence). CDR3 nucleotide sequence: TGTGCCAGCAGGGAGACCCTAAGGGGCCGGACGAACACTGAAGCTTTCTTT. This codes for CASRETLRGRTNTEAFF.

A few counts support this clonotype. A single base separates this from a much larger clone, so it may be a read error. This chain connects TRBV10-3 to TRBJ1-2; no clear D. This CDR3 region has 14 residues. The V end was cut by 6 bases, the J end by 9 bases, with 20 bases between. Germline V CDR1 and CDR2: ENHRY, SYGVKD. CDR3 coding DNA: TGTGCCATCAGCCCCCGGGCGGAAGAGGGTAGCTACACCTTC. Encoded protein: CAISPRAEEGSYTF.

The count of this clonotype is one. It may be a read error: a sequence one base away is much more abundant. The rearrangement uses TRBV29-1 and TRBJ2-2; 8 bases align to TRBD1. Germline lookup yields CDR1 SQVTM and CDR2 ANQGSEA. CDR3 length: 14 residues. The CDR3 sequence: CSVAGQADTVELFF. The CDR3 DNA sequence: TGCAGCGTTGCGGGACAGGCGGACACCGTGGAGCTGTTTTTT.

The CDR3 here is CACSESGETGELFF. The CDR3 region has the DNA TGTGCATGCAGTGAATCAGGGGAAACCGGGGAGCTGTTTTTT. The chain joins TRBV6-1 to TRBJ2-2, with a possible D match to TRBD1 (6 bases). CDR1 is MNHNS and CDR2 is SASEGT in the germline V gene. The CDR3 consists of 14 residues.

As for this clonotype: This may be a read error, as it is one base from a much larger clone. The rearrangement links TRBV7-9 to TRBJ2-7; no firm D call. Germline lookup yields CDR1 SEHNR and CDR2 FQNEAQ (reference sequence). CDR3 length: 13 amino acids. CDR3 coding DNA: TGTGCCAGCAGCGCCCCGAGGTCCTACGAGCAGCACTTC. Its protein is CASSAPRSYEQHF.

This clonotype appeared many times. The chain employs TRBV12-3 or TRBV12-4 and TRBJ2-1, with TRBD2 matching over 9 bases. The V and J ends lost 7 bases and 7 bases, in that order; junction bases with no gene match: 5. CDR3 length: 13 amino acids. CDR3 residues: CASTPTSGNEQFF. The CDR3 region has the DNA TGTGCCAGCACCCCGACTAGCGGAAATGAGCAGTTCTTC.

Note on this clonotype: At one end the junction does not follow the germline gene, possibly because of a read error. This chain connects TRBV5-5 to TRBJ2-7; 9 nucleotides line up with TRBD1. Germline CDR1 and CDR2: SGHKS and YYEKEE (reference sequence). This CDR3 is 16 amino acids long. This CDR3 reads CASSLVTGGFNYEEYF. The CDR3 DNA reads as TGTGCCAGCAGCTTGGTTACAGGGGGCTTCAACTACGAGGAGTATTTC.